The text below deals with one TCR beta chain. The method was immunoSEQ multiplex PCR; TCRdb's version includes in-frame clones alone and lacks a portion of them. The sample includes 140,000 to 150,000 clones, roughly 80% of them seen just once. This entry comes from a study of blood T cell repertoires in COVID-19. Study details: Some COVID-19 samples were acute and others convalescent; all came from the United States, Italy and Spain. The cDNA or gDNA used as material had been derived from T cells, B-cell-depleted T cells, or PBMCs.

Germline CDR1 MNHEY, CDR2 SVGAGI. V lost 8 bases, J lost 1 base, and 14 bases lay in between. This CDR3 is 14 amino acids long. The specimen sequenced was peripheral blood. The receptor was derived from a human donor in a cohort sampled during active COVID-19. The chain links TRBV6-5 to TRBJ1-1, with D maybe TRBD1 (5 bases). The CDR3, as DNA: TGTGCCAGCTCATTCCTTCAGGGGAACACTGAAGCTTTCTTT. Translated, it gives CASSFLQGNTEAFF.